This TCR beta chain is from a study of cytomegalovirus exposure and HLA in healthy donors. Notes on the study in general: A link between a missense DCLRE1C variant and TCR beta V- and J-gene trimming emerged from a later analysis.

In the case of this clone: The antigen is unknown.

The CDR3 spans 15 residues. From germline, CDR1 is MNHEY and CDR2 SVGAGI. V was clipped by 6 bases and J by 1 base, with 13 bases between them. The PCR employed 60 Vbeta primers together with 13 Jbeta primers. Per the study methods: The count from a later analysis was some 76 million unique TCR beta chains, 9.5 million to 11 million of them shared. Method: immunoSEQ multiplex PCR; TCRdb's copy keeps in-frame clones and lacks some. V and J calls and clone size come straight from that table; D and trimming were deduced from the DNA. The profile covers about 130,000 clones, with roughly 17% appearing a single time and less than 3.5% taken by the ten largest.

The sequence was obtained from a female donor in good health and CMV-seropositive. Sequencing used PBMCs. This chain joins TRBV6-5 and TRBJ2-4; D might be TRBD1 (6 bases). In DNA form, the CDR3 reads TGTGCCAGCAGAACCGTCGACAGGGCCAAAAACATTCAGTACTTC. Protein sequence: CASRTVDRAKNIQYF.